Below, 29 T cell receptor beta chains from the same sample are listed, as sequenced in a study of blood T cells in healthy people across ages. A second PCR of roughly 7 to 11 cycles used a sample-barcoded 5' primer and a J-beta primer mix. MiXCR was run by TCRdb on the 5' RACE reads, yielding one entry per CDR3 protein. The repertoire holds roughly 800,000 distinct CDR3 sequences, with 20% to 25% as singletons. These data are also associated with another study on T cells of mothers and their children.

Sequenced input: blood. Receptors were obtained from a boy younger than 18 in good health.

The J gene is TRBJ2-7, the V gene TRBV18; possibly TRBD1 or TRBD2 for D (5 bases each). Germline CDR1 KGHSH, CDR2 LQKENI. This CDR3 is built from 15 residues. V lost 2 bases to trimming and J lost 6 bases, with 17 bases between them. Written as DNA, the CDR3 is TGTGCCAGCTCACCATTGTCTGGGACCCTACTCGAGCAGTACTTC. Residues: CASSPLSGTLLEQYF. The complete variable domain, with remaining parts taken from reference TRBV18 and TRBJ2-7, reads NAGVMQNPRHLVRRRGQEARLRCSPMKGHSHVYWYRQLPEEGLKFMVYLQKENIIDESGMPKERFSAEFPKEGPSILRIQQVVRGDSAAYFCASSPLSGTLLEQYFGPGTRLTVT.

The rearrangement links TRBV9 to TRBJ2-5; the D gene is possibly TRBD2 (6 bases). Germline V gives CDR1 SGDLS, CDR2 YYNGEE. This CDR3 has 13 amino acids. Deletions cut 4 bases from V and 11 bases from J, with 18 bases between. CDR3 in amino acids: CASSPHGSREQYF. The CDR3 DNA follows: TGTGCCAGCAGCCCCCACGGGAGCCGGGAACAGTACTTC.

This clonotype has just a few counts. CDR3 residues: CASSYSKADVFSGYTF. The CDR3 nucleotides read TGTGCCAGCAGTTACTCGAAGGCGGACGTATTCTCTGGCTACACCTTC. This sequence joins TRBV6-2 or TRBV6-3 and TRBJ1-2; D remains unclear. Germline V gene lookup returns CDR1 MNHEY and CDR2 SVGEGT. Trimming shortened V by 0 bases and J by 7 bases, and 18 bases separated the two germline ends. This CDR3 region has 16 residues.

The chain recombines TRBV3-1 with TRBJ2-5; D might be TRBD2 (6 bases). TRBJ2-1 explains the end of the DNA better; the J call may be wrong. The CDR3 covers 16 residues. The germline CDR1 and CDR2 sequences are LGHDT and YNNKEL (reference sequence). Here the CDR3 reads CASSQGGGRGRGEQFF. As DNA, the CDR3 is TGTGCCAGCAGCCAGGGAGGTGGACGAGGACGAGGTGAGCAGTTCTTC.

The chain joins TRBV15 to TRBJ2-5, with D possibly TRBD2 on 5 matching bases. Gene TRBJ2-7 matches the end of the DNA better, so the J call may be wrong. This CDR3 contains 16 residues. Germline CDR1 is LNHNV and CDR2 is YYDKDF (reference sequence). The CDR3 DNA reads as TGTGCCACCAGCAGAGCAGGCGGCGGGCCGACCTACGAGCAGTACTTC. Protein product: CATSRAGGGPTYEQYF.

This clonotype was seen once. The chain combines TRBV5-1 with TRBJ2-5; D uncertain. The V end was cut by 0 bases, the J end by 2 bases, with 11 bases between. Germline loops: CDR1 SGHRS, CDR2 YFSETQ. CDR3 length: 15 residues. This CDR3 is CASSLEYRAQETQYF. The CDR3 coding sequence is TGCGCCAGCAGCTTGGAGTACCGGGCTCAAGAGACCCAGTACTTC. Using reference TRBV5-1 and TRBJ2-5 for the parts outside the CDR3, the full variable domain is KAGVTQTPRYLIKTRGQQVTLSCSPISGHRSVSWYQQTPGQGLQFLFEYFSETQRNKGNFPGRFSGRQFSNSRSEMNVSTLELGDSALYLCASSLEYRAQETQYFGPGTRLLVL.

This clonotype was counted only a few times. The chain is built from TRBV20-1 and TRBJ2-7; 7 nucleotides match TRBD2. CDR1 is DFQATT, CDR2 SNEGSKA, per germline (reference sequence). V gave up 0 bases and J gave up 2 bases; unmatched junction bases: 7. This CDR3 has 15 residues. CDR3 in amino acids: CSARDRTSAAYEQYF. CDR3 in DNA: TGCAGTGCTAGAGATCGAACTAGCGCTGCCTACGAGCAGTACTTC.

V gene TRBV7-9 combines with J gene TRBJ1-4; D is perhaps TRBD1 (6 bases). V lost 3 bases to trimming and J lost 8 bases, with 19 bases between them. The CDR3 is 16 residues long. Germline V lookup: CDR1 SEHNR, CDR2 FQNEAQ (reference sequence). The CDR3 nucleotides read TGTGCCAGCAGCTTCCACGAAGACAGGAGGAGGGAAAAACTGTTTTTT. Its translation: CASSFHEDRRREKLFF.

V usage is TRBV11-2 and J usage is TRBJ2-1, with 7 nucleotides matching TRBD1. Germline values: CDR1 SGHAT, CDR2 FQNNGV. V lost 11 bases and J lost 0; bases outside the gene matches: 13. This CDR3 region has 16 residues. The CDR3 region is CASRTGSKSSYNEQFF. The CDR3 DNA is TGTGCCTCAAGGACAGGCAGCAAAAGCTCCTACAATGAGCAGTTCTTC.

This clonotype was observed a handful of times. The chain combines TRBV20-1 with TRBJ1-6; 10 nucleotides line up with TRBD1. This CDR3 has 15 amino acids. Per germline, CDR1 DFQATT and CDR2 SNEGSKA (reference sequence). After removal of 0 bases from V and 9 bases from J, the junction contained 5 bases not matched to a gene. For the CDR3, the DNA is TGCAGTGCTAGAGATCGGACAGGGGGATTTTCACCCCTCCACTTT. Protein product: CSARDRTGGFSPLHF.

This clonotype was detected a few times. This chain connects TRBV28 to TRBJ1-5, with 9 bases that match TRBD1. Germline V lookup: CDR1 MDHEN, CDR2 SYDVKM. Losses at the gene ends were 3 bases for V and 2 bases for J; bases not matched to a gene: 8. The CDR3 has 17 residues. CDR3 protein: CASSFFIRDRGNQPQHF. CDR3 DNA: TGTGCCAGCAGTTTCTTTATCCGGGACAGGGGCAATCAGCCCCAGCATTTT.

The rearrangement links TRBV29-1 to TRBJ2-3; D possibly corresponds to TRBD2 (6 bases). V lost 7 bases and J lost 3, with 17 bases in between. This CDR3 is 14 amino acids long. Per germline, CDR1 SQVTM and CDR2 ANQGSEA. Written as DNA, the CDR3 is TGCAGCGCTACCGGGGGTTCGAGGACAGATACGCAGTATTTT. This gives the protein CSATGGSRTDTQYF.

The V call is TRBV9, the J call TRBJ1-4; D remains ambiguous. Germline assignment: CDR1 SGDLS and CDR2 YYNGEE. The CDR3 loop spans 14 amino acids. Trimming shortened V by 4 bases and J by 3 bases, and 10 bases separated the two germline ends. DNA for the CDR3: TGTGCCAGCAGCCCGGACGGAGCTAATGAAAAACTGTTTTTT. It translates to CASSPDGANEKLFF.

The chain combines TRBV7-9 with TRBJ2-7, with D perhaps TRBD1 (6 bases). The J call is uncertain, as TRBJ2-1 better fits the DNA end. In germline, CDR1 is SEHNR, CDR2 FQNEAQ (reference sequence). This CDR3 has 14 residues. The CDR3 loop reads CASSILQGYNEQFF. For the CDR3, the DNA is TGTGCCAGCAGCATACTACAGGGCTACAATGAGCAGTTCTTC.

This clonotype has more than one count but fewer than ten. V and J are TRBV11-2 and TRBJ2-1, with a weak D call TRBD1 (5 bases). There are 13 residues in the CDR3. The germline V gene encodes CDR1 SGHAT and CDR2 FQNNGV. Trimming pared 5 bases from V and 10 bases from J, leaving 15 bases between. The CDR3 nucleotides are TGTGCCAGCAGCCTACCGGTGGGGCGCGAGCAGTTCTTC. Translated, it gives CASSLPVGREQFF.

This clonotype turned up a few times. The V call is TRBV29-1, the J call TRBJ1-2; no reliable D call. The CDR3 runs 11 residues. The V gene's germline CDR1 is SQVTM and CDR2 ANQGSEA. V dropped 5 bases and J dropped 2 bases, with 6 bases sitting between them. CDR3 coding DNA: TGCAGCGTTCGGCAGAACTATGGCTACACCTTC. The encoded protein is CSVRQNYGYTF. The variable domain in full, with the rest retrieved from reference TRBV29-1 and TRBJ1-2, is SAVISQKPSRDICQRGTSLTIQCQVDSQVTMMFWYRQQPGQSLTLIATANQGSEATYESGFVIDKFPISRPNLTFSTLTVSNMSPEDSSIYLCSVRQNYGYTFGSGTRLTVV.

To note about this clonotype: The junction does not match germline at one end; this may be a read error. The chain has TRBV7-3 and TRBJ2-3, with D perhaps matching TRBD2 (5 bases). CDR1 is SGHTA and CDR2 is FQGTGA in the germline V gene. CDR3 size: 15 residues. CDR3 nucleotides: TGTGCCGGCAGCTTCGGACTGTCTAGCACAGATACGCAGTATTTT. Residues: CAGSFGLSSTDTQYF.

This chain joins TRBV24-1 and TRBJ2-1; D is perhaps TRBD1 (5 bases). Germline V gene lookup returns CDR1 KGHDR and CDR2 SFDVKD. The V end was cut by 2 bases, the J end by 4 bases, with 11 bases between. This CDR3 comprises 15 residues. The CDR3: CATSDSNRLYNEQFF. The DNA for the CDR3 is TGTGCCACCAGTGATTCCAACAGGCTTTACAATGAGCAGTTCTTC.

The chain couples TRBV12-3 or TRBV12-4 to TRBJ2-1; TRBD2 is a possible D gene (6 bases). The V and J ends lost 6 bases and 8 bases respectively, with 17 bases between them. The CDR3 length is 14 residues. CDR3 residues: CASSRPGGKDEQFF. In DNA form, the CDR3 reads TGTGCCAGCAGCCGACCCGGCGGGAAGGATGAGCAGTTCTTC.

This clonotype has only a few counts. This chain uses TRBV7-6 with TRBJ1-5, with 9 bases lining up with TRBD1. After removal of 4 bases from V and 0 bases from J, the junction contained 10 bases not matched to a gene. The CDR3 covers 18 residues. Per the germline V gene, CDR1 is SGHVS and CDR2 is FNYEAQ. The CDR3 DNA is TGTGCCAGCAGCTCCACCGGGACAGGGCCATATAGCAATCAGCCCCAGCATTTT. Its protein product is CASSSTGTGPYSNQPQHF.

This clonotype was seen a few times. This sequence joins TRBV6-2 or TRBV6-3 and TRBJ2-5, with 10 bases matching TRBD2. Gene TRBJ2-1 matches the end of the DNA better, so the J call may be wrong. The germline V gene has CDR1 MNHEY and CDR2 SVGEGT. The CDR3 length is 15 residues. CDR3 loop: CASSYLASGGYEQFF. For the CDR3, the DNA is TGTGCCAGCAGTTACTTGGCTAGCGGGGGCTATGAGCAGTTCTTC.

The rearrangement joins TRBV28 to TRBJ2-1; 12 bases are shared with TRBD2. The germline V gene encodes CDR1 MDHEN and CDR2 SYDVKM. The junction had 15 bases not matched to a gene; V was cut back by 10 bases and J by 8 bases. This CDR3 has 16 amino acids. The CDR3 is CATLTSGGTTGYEQFF. CDR3 DNA: TGTGCCACCCTGACTAGCGGGGGTACTACGGGATATGAGCAGTTCTTC.

The chain combines TRBV25-1 with TRBJ1-2, with D hard to call. CDR3 length: 13 amino acids. V dropped 10 bases and J dropped 7 bases, with 19 bases sitting between them. Germline assignment: CDR1 MGHDK and CDR2 SYGVNS. The CDR3 DNA reads TGTGCCAACCCTTTAAGGGCGCGCAGTGGCTACACCTTC. Protein sequence: CANPLRARSGYTF.

This clonotype was detected only once. The CDR3 DNA reads as TGCGCCAGCAGCCTACCCGACCGGAACACTGAAGCTTTCTTT. This sequence encodes CASSLPDRNTEAFF. The V gene is TRBV5-1, the J gene TRBJ1-1; D call uncertain. The CDR3 extends over 14 amino acids. The V end lost 4 bases, the J end lost 1 base, and 11 bases lay between the germline ends. Germline V gives CDR1 SGHRS, CDR2 YFSETQ.

The J gene is TRBJ2-2, the V gene TRBV7-9, with 7 bases matching TRBD1. CDR3 length: 13 amino acids. Germline values: CDR1 SEHNR, CDR2 FQNEAQ (reference sequence). The V segment lost 8 bases and the J segment 0 bases; nucleotides outside the gene matches: 0. The CDR3 loop reads CASQGANTGELFF. DNA of the CDR3: TGTGCCAGCCAGGGGGCGAACACCGGGGAGCTGTTTTTT.

The CDR3 region has the DNA TGTGCCAGCAGCTCCCCTAGCGGGAAAAACTACAATGAGCAGTTCTTC. Its translation is CASSSPSGKNYNEQFF. The V call is TRBV7-9, the J call TRBJ2-1; 9 bases agree with TRBD2. The V segment lost 4 bases and the J segment 3 bases; nucleotides outside the gene matches: 7. The CDR3 is 16 residues long. Germline loops: CDR1 SEHNR, CDR2 FQNEAQ (reference sequence).

The rearrangement uses TRBV7-2 and TRBJ2-3; D unclear. With 3 bases removed from V and 2 bases from J, the gap between germline ends came to 9 bases. CDR3 size: 14 residues. CDR1 SGHTA and CDR2 FQGNSA come from the germline V gene. CDR3 loop: CASSLLSFTDTQYF. The CDR3 coding sequence is TGTGCCAGCAGCTTGTTGAGTTTCACAGATACGCAGTATTTT.

This clonotype appeared a few times. The V call is TRBV10-3, the J call TRBJ2-5; 12 nucleotides line up with TRBD2. The J call could be wrong; TRBJ2-7 is a better fit for the DNA end. The CDR3 is 15 amino acids. Germline values: CDR1 ENHRY, CDR2 SYGVKD. This CDR3 reads CAISDTSGGPVEQYF. The CDR3 DNA follows: TGTGCCATCAGTGACACTAGCGGGGGGCCGGTCGAGCAGTACTTC.

As for this clonotype: Mismatch with germline at one junction end may stem from a read error. V usage is TRBV11-2 and J usage is TRBJ2-7, with TRBD2 matching over 7 bases. Germline V gene lookup returns CDR1 SGHAT and CDR2 FQNNGV. The CDR3 is made up of 13 amino acids. CDR3 DNA sequence: TGTGCCAGCAGCTTCGGGACTAACTACGAGCAGCACTTC. Amino acids: CASSFGTNYEQHF.